This TCR beta chain was sequenced in a study of siplizumab effects on memory and regulatory T cells. Sequencing used immunoSEQ multiplex PCR; TCRdb keeps in-frame clones, though not all of them. The data show 45,000 to 60,000 clones, more than 75% seen once. About this clone itself: What it binds is unknown.

CDR3 length equals 15 residues. The V segment lost 5 bases and the J segment 7 bases; nucleotides outside the gene matches: 10. Per the germline V gene, CDR1 is SGHVS and CDR2 is FQNEAQ. General study points: Proliferating Tregs' suppressive function in siplizumab cultures went unconfirmed.

The clonotype comes from a human donor in good health. J is TRBJ2-1 and V is TRBV7-8, with TRBD2 identical over 8 bases. What was sequenced was naive CD8+ T cells sorted from blood. DNA of the CDR3: TGTGCCAGCAGCCTACCGGGACTAGGGGAGAATGAGCAGTTCTTC. Translating it yields CASSLPGLGENEQFF.